Below, 25 T cell receptor beta chains from the same sample are listed, as sequenced in a study of patients and donors after allogeneic stem cell transplantation. TCRdb analysed the RT-PCR reads with MiXCR anew, one entry per CDR3 protein. The repertoire consists of 920,000 or so distinct CDR3 sequences, with around 17% occurring once and the leading ten covering 6%. The source material was blood, either unsorted or a sorted T cell fraction (not recorded which). The source is a human donor who was either an allogeneic HSCT recipient or a stem cell or donor lymphocyte infusion donor (not recorded which). It is not recorded whose cells these are; they may come from a transplant donor.

This clonotype was seen at least ten times. V usage is TRBV7-3 and J usage is TRBJ1-2, with D possibly being TRBD1 (5 bases). Germline V CDR1 and CDR2: SGHTA, FQGTGA. The CDR3 sequence is 15 residues long. V lost 4 bases and J 7 bases, leaving 19 bases between the germline ends. The CDR3 sequence is CASSSSPGLRGGYTF. In DNA, the CDR3 is TGTGCCAGCAGCTCGTCTCCGGGACTAAGGGGTGGCTACACCTTC.

J is TRBJ2-7 and V is TRBV7-9; D not resolved. Per germline, CDR1 SEHNR and CDR2 FQNEAQ (reference sequence). V was cut by 1 base and J by 3 bases, with 7 bases left in between. The CDR3 sequence is 13 residues long. The CDR3 is CASSLEVIYEQYF. The CDR3 coding sequence is TGTGCCAGCAGCTTAGAAGTGATCTACGAGCAGTACTTC.

This rearrangement joins TRBV7-2 to TRBJ1-5; D not certain. Germline assignment: CDR1 SGHTA and CDR2 FQGNSA. The V end was cut by 0 bases, the J end by 7 bases, with 10 bases between. The CDR3 contains 14 residues. The CDR3 sequence is CASSLAAEGQPQHF. Here the CDR3 DNA reads TGTGCCAGCAGCTTAGCGGCAGAAGGGCAGCCCCAGCATTTT.

With regard to this clonotype: A read error may produce the germline difference seen at one junction end. The chain combines TRBV7-7 with TRBJ2-2; TRBD1 agrees at 7 bases. The germline V gene encodes CDR1 SSHAT and CDR2 FNYEAQ (reference sequence). CDR3 length equals 16 residues. CDR3 nucleotides: TGTGCTAGCAGCCCTATGAGGGGGCGCGACACCGGGGAGCTGTTTTTT. It is translated as CASSPMRGRDTGELFF.

The chain recombines TRBV21-1 with TRBJ2-7; the table calls TRBD2, which could not be checked here. TRBV21-1 is listed as a pseudogene. CDR3 length: 18 amino acids. CDR3 in DNA: TGTGCCAGCAGCAAAGTGCCGGGACTAGCGGGAGGACCCTACGAGCAGTACTTC. Its translation: CASSKVPGLAGGPYEQYF.

The table lists this clonotype with many counts. The chain links TRBV12-3 or TRBV12-4 to TRBJ1-2; D is possibly TRBD1 (6 bases). Trimming left V 5 bases short and J 0 bases short, with 10 bases between. The CDR3 spans 14 residues. CDR3 sequence (DNA): TGTGCCAGCAGTAGGGGGGCGGCTAACTATGGCTACACCTTC. Translated, it gives CASSRGAANYGYTF.

The table lists this clonotype with many counts. This chain joins TRBV18 and TRBJ2-5; D remains unclear. The CDR3 length is 12 residues. Germline CDR1 KGHSH, CDR2 LQKENI. V dropped 8 bases and J dropped 5 bases, with 12 bases sitting between them. The CDR3 DNA follows: TGTGCCAGCAGTCCCCTCCAGGAGACCCAGTACTTC. Its protein is CASSPLQETQYF.

V gene TRBV27 combines with J gene TRBJ2-3; TRBD1 or TRBD2 may be the D gene (6 bases each). CDR1 and CDR2 from the germline V gene are MNHEY and SMNVEV (reference sequence). This CDR3 is built from 16 residues. V lost 4 bases and J lost 2, with 16 bases in between. CDR3 region: CASSSPGAGYTDTQYF. DNA of the CDR3: TGTGCCAGCAGTTCCCCAGGGGCGGGGTACACAGATACGCAGTATTTT.

The table lists this clonotype with a few counts. CDR3 DNA: TGCAGTGCGCCACTACGTACTATGAACACTGAAGCTTTCTTT. Protein product: CSAPLRTMNTEAFF. The V call is TRBV20-1, the J call TRBJ1-1; no reliable D call. Trimming pared 6 bases from V and 0 bases from J, leaving 14 bases between. The V gene's germline CDR1 is DFQATT and CDR2 SNEGSKA (reference sequence). The CDR3 consists of 14 residues.

There are many counts of this clonotype. The gene calls are TRBV12-3 or TRBV12-4 and TRBJ1-2; possibly TRBD1 for D (6 bases). V lost 6 bases and J 4 bases, leaving 15 bases between the germline ends. This CDR3 spans 14 amino acids. The CDR3 region has the DNA TGTGCCAGCAGCTATAGACAGGTCATCTATGGCTACACCTTC. Its protein product is CASSYRQVIYGYTF.

This clonotype has just a few counts. The V call is TRBV6-1, the J call TRBJ2-2; 7 nucleotides agree with TRBD1. Germline CDR1 and CDR2: MNHNS and SASEGT. The V segment lost 8 bases and the J segment 6 bases; nucleotides outside the gene matches: 6. The CDR3 contains 13 residues. CDR3 amino acids: CASATGVAGELFF. The CDR3, as DNA: TGTGCCAGCGCTACAGGGGTAGCCGGGGAGCTGTTTTTT.

The rearrangement links TRBV12-3 or TRBV12-4 to TRBJ1-1; the match to TRBD1 covers 8 bases. The junction had 15 bases not matched to a gene; V was cut back by 2 bases and J by 10 bases. There are 16 residues in the CDR3. The CDR3, as DNA: TGTGCCAGCAGTTTAAGAGCTGACAGGGGATCGGTTTCAGCTTTCTTT. Protein: CASSLRADRGSVSAFF.

The chain combines TRBV24-1 with TRBJ2-2, with 7 positions matching TRBD1. Germline values: CDR1 KGHDR, CDR2 SFDVKD. This CDR3 spans 14 amino acids. The V segment lost 7 bases and the J segment 4 bases; nucleotides outside the gene matches: 5. The CDR3 here is CATRRDSSTGELFF. The DNA of the CDR3 is TGTGCCACCAGGAGGGACAGTTCCACCGGGGAGCTGTTTTTT.

DNA for the CDR3: TGTGCCAGCAGTTACCCAAACAACGAGCAGTACTTC. This sequence encodes CASSYPNNEQYF. The chain employs TRBV6-5 and TRBJ2-7; D unresolved. The CDR3 has 12 residues. Per germline, CDR1 MNHEY and CDR2 SVGAGI. The V end lost 2 bases, the J end lost 5 bases, and 7 bases lay between the germline ends.

This clonotype was picked up a small number of times. The gene calls are TRBV6-4 and TRBJ1-3; D unresolved. Looked up from germline, CDR1 is MRHNA and CDR2 is SNTAGT. CDR3 length equals 13 residues. The germline V and J ends were trimmed by 6 bases and 2 bases, with 8 bases remaining between them. CDR3 residues: CASSESPGNTIYF. The DNA for the CDR3 is TGTGCCAGCAGCGAATCCCCTGGAAACACCATATATTTT.

The genes are TRBV20-1 and TRBJ1-2; D is perhaps TRBD1 (5 bases). The CDR3 extends over 15 amino acids. Germline CDR1 reads DFQATT; CDR2 reads SNEGSKA (reference sequence). The V end was cut by 0 bases, the J end by 7 bases, with 18 bases between. CDR3 sequence: CSARDLEGESFGYTF. CDR3 coding DNA: TGCAGTGCTAGAGATCTGGAAGGGGAAAGCTTTGGCTACACCTTC.

The chain carries TRBV3-1 and TRBJ1-4; 11 nucleotides agree with TRBD1. V gave up 1 base and J gave up 7 bases; unmatched junction bases: 5. CDR1 and CDR2 from the germline V gene are LGHDT and YNNKEL (reference sequence). The CDR3 is 16 amino acids. This chain's CDR3 is CASSQGIGTGGEKLFF. The CDR3 DNA sequence: TGTGCCAGCAGCCAAGGAATCGGGACAGGGGGTGAAAAACTGTTTTTT.

The sample holds a few counts of this clonotype. This sequence joins TRBV20-1 and TRBJ2-3, with TRBD2 matching over 8 bases. Trimming took 0 bases from V and 5 from J; bases not matched to a gene: 10. The CDR3 consists of 16 residues. Germline V lookup: CDR1 DFQATT, CDR2 SNEGSKA (reference sequence). CDR3 bases: TGCAGTGCTAGAGATATCGGCGGGGGGTCTCGAGATACGCAGTATTTT. Translated: CSARDIGGGSRDTQYF.

The genes are TRBV10-3 and TRBJ2-3, with 7 bases that match TRBD1. CDR3 length equals 14 residues. The V and J ends lost 8 bases and 1 base, in that order; junction bases with no gene match: 6. Germline assignment: CDR1 ENHRY and CDR2 SYGVKD. Here the CDR3 DNA reads TGTGCCATCGGTAACAGGGGCGGCACAGATACGCAGTATTTT. Protein sequence: CAIGNRGGTDTQYF.

A note on this clonotype: A much larger clone differs by one base, so this may be a read error. The chain combines TRBV4-2 with TRBJ2-3; D unresolved. Germline V CDR1 and CDR2: LGHNA, YNFKEQ. This CDR3 is built from 14 residues. CDR3 in DNA: TGTGCCAGCTGCCAAAAGTGGAGCACAGATACGCAGTATTTT. It specifies CASCQKWSTDTQYF.

This clonotype appeared a few times. V gene TRBV5-1 combines with J gene TRBJ2-3, with D uncertain. The germline V gene has CDR1 SGHRS and CDR2 YFSETQ. CDR3 size: 13 residues. The V end lost 2 bases, the J end lost 6 bases, and 10 bases lay between the germline ends. The CDR3, as DNA: TGCGCCAGCAGCTTAATGTACGGTGATACGCAGTATTTT. It is translated as CASSLMYGDTQYF.

The CDR3 region has the DNA TGTGCCAGCAGTTACTCTGTGGTTCTAGGGAGCACTGAAGCTTTCTTT. Translation gives CASSYSVVLGSTEAFF. The genes are TRBV6-5 and TRBJ1-1; D uncertain. V gave up 0 bases and J gave up 4 bases, with 15 bases separating them. This CDR3 is 16 amino acids long. CDR1 MNHEY and CDR2 SVGAGI come from the germline V gene.

This clonotype occurred a few times. The chain recombines TRBV5-1 with TRBJ2-1; D might be TRBD2 (6 bases). Deletions cut 4 bases from V and 2 bases from J, with 16 bases between. Germline V lookup: CDR1 SGHRS, CDR2 YFSETQ. The CDR3 totals 16 residues. CDR3 sequence (DNA): TGCGCCAGCAGCGATAGGCGGGATCGCGCCTACAATGAGCAGTTCTTC. This encodes CASSDRRDRAYNEQFF.

The table lists this clonotype with a few counts. This chain links TRBV20-1 with TRBJ1-2, with D perhaps matching TRBD1 (6 bases). The germline CDR1 and CDR2 sequences are DFQATT and SNEGSKA (reference sequence). V was cut by 3 bases and J by 6 bases, with 20 bases left in between. This CDR3 has 15 amino acids. In DNA form, the CDR3 reads TGCAGTGCTAGCGCTTATGAGGGCAGGGGTGATGGCTACACCTTC. It specifies CSASAYEGRGDGYTF.

The V call is TRBV3-1, the J call TRBJ2-1, with no clear D. CDR1 and CDR2 from the germline V gene are LGHDT and YNNKEL (reference sequence). There are 12 residues in the CDR3. V shed 1 base and J shed 15 bases, with 13 bases lying between them. The CDR3 region is CASSQGPLTTFF. In DNA form, the CDR3 reads TGTGCCAGCAGCCAAGGACCCCTCACGACGTTCTTC.